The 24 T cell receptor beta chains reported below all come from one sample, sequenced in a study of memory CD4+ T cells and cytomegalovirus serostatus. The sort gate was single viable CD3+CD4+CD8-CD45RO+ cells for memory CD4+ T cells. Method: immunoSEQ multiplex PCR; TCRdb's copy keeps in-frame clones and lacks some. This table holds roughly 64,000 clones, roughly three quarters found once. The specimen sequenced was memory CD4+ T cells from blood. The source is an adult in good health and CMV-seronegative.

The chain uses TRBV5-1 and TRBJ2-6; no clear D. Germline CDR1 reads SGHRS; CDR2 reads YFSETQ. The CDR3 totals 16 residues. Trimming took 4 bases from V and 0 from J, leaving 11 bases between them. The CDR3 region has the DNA TGCGCCAGCAGCCTCTCACCACACTCTGGGGCCAACGTCCTGACTTTC. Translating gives CASSLSPHSGANVLTF.

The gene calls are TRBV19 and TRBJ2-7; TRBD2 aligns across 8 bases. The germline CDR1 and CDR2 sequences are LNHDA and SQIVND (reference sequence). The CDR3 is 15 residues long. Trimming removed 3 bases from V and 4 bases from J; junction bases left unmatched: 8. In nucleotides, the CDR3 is TGTGCCAGTAGTATCCAACTAGCGGAAATATACGAGCAGTACTTC. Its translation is CASSIQLAEIYEQYF.

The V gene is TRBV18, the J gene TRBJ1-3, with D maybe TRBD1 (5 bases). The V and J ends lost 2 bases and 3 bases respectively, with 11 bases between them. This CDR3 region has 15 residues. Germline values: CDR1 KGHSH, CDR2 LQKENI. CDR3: CASSPVGENGNTIYF. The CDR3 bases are TGTGCCAGCTCACCAGTAGGGGAGAATGGAAACACCATATATTTT.

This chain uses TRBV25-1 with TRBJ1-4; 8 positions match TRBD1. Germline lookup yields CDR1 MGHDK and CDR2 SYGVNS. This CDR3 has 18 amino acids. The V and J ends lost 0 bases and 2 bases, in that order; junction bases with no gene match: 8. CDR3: CASSEYSQGAPTNEKLFF. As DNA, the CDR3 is TGTGCCAGCAGTGAATATAGTCAGGGGGCGCCCACTAATGAAAAACTGTTTTTT.

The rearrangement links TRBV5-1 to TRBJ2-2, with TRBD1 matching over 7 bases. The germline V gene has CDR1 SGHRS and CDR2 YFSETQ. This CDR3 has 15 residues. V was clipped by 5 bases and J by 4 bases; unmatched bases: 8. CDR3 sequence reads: CASRQDRLGTGELFF. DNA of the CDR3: TGCGCCAGCAGACAGGACAGGCTGGGCACCGGGGAGCTGTTTTTT.

Here the CDR3 reads CASSQSTGVLSGANVLTF. The CDR3 bases are TGCGCCAGCAGCCAGTCTACAGGGGTATTGTCTGGGGCCAACGTCCTGACTTTC. The chain is built from TRBV5-1 and TRBJ2-6; 7 nucleotides line up with TRBD1. The CDR3 has 18 amino acids. V lost 4 bases to trimming and J lost 1 base; unmatched junction nucleotides: 11. CDR1 SGHRS and CDR2 YFSETQ come from the germline V gene.

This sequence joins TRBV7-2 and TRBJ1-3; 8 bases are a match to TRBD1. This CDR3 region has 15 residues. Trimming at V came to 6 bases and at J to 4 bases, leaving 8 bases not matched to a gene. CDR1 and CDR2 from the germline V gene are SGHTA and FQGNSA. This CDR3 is CASSPTGARGNTIYF. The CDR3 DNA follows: TGTGCCAGCAGTCCGACAGGGGCAAGGGGAAACACCATATATTTT.

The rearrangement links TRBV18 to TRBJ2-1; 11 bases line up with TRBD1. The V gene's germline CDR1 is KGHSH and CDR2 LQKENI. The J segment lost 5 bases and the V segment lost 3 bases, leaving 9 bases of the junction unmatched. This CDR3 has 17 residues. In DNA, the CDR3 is TGTGCCAGCTCACCTAAGGGCGGGACAGGGGGTCACAATGAGCAGTTCTTC. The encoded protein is CASSPKGGTGGHNEQFF.

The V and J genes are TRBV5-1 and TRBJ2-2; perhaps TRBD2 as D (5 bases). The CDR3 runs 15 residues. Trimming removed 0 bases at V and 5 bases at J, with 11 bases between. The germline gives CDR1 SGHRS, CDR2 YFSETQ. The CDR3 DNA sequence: TGCGCCAGCAGCTTGGTCACGGGGATAACCGGGGAGCTGTTTTTT. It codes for CASSLVTGITGELFF.

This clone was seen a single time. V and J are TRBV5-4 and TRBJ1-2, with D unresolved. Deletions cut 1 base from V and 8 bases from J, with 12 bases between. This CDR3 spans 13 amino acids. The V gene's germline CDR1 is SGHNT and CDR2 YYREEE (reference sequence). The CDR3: CASSLISQEGYTF. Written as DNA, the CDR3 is TGTGCCAGCAGCTTGATAAGTCAGGAGGGCTACACCTTC.

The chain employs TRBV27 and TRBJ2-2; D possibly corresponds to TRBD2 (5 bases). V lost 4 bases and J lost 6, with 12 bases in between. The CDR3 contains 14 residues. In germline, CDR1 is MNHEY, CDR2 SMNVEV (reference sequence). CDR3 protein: CASSSSLLAGELFF. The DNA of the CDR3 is TGTGCCAGCAGTTCTTCCTTACTAGCCGGGGAGCTGTTTTTT.

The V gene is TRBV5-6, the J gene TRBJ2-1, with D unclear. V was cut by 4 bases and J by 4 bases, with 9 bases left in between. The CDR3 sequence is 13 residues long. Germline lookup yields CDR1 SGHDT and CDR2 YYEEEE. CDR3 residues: CASSDPTYNEQFF. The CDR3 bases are TGTGCCAGCAGCGACCCAACATACAATGAGCAGTTCTTC.

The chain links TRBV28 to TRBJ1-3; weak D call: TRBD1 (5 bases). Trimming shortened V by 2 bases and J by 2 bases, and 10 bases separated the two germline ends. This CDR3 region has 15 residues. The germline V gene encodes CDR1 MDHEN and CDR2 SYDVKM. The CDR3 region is CASSLLAGTGNTIYF. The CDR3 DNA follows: TGTGCCAGCAGTTTACTCGCAGGGACTGGAAACACCATATATTTT.

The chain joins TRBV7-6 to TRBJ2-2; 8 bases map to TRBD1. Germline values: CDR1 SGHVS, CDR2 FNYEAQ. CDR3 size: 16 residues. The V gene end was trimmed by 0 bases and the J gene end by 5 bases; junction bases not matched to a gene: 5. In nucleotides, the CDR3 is TGTGCCAGCAGCTTAGCGAGTCAGGGGGCGACCGGGGAGCTGTTTTTT. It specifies CASSLASQGATGELFF.

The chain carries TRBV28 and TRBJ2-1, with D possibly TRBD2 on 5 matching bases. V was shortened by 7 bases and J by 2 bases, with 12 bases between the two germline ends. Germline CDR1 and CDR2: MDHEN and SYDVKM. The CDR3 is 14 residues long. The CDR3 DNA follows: TGTGCCAGCACCTCTTTGGGAGCCTACAATGAGCAGTTCTTC. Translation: CASTSLGAYNEQFF.

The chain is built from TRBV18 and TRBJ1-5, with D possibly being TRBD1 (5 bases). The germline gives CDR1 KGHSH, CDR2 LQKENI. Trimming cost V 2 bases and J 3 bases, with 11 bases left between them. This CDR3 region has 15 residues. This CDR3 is CASSPGGEYNQPQHF. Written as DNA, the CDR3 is TGTGCCAGCTCACCAGGGGGGGAGTACAATCAGCCCCAGCATTTT.

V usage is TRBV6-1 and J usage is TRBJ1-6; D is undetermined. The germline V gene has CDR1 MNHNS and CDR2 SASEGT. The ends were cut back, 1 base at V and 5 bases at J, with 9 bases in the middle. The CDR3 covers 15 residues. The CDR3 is CASSEGRTDNSPLHF. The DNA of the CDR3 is TGTGCCAGCAGTGAAGGGAGAACCGATAATTCACCCCTCCACTTT.

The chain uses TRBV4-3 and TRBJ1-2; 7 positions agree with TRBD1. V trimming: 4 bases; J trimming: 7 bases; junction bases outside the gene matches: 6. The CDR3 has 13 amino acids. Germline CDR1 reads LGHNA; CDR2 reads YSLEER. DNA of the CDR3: TGCGCCAGCAGCCCTTCAGGGGGGATTGGCTACACCTTC. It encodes CASSPSGGIGYTF.

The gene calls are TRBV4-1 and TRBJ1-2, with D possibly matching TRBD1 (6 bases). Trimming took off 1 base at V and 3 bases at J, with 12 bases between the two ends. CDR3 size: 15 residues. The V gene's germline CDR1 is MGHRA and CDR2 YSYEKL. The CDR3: CASSQGGAGDYGYTF. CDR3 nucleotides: TGCGCCAGCAGCCAAGGGGGGGCTGGCGACTATGGCTACACCTTC.

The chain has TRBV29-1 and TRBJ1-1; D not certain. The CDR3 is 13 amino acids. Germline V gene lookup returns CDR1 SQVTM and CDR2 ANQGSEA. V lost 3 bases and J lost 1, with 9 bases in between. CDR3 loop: CSVDLVTNTEAFF. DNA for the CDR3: TGCAGCGTTGATCTGGTTACGAACACTGAAGCTTTCTTT.

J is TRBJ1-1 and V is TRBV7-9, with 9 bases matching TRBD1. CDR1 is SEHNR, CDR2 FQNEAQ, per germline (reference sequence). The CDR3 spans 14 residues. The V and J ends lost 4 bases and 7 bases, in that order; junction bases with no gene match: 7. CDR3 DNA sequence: TGTGCCAGCAGCTCAGGACAGGGGCCCTTTGAAGCTTTCTTT. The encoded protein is CASSSGQGPFEAFF.

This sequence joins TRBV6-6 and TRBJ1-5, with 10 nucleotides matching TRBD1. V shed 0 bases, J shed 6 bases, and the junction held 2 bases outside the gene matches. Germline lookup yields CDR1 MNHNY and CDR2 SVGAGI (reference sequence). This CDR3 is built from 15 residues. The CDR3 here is CASSYSGQGTQPQHF. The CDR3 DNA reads TGTGCCAGCAGTTACTCGGGACAGGGGACTCAGCCCCAGCATTTT.

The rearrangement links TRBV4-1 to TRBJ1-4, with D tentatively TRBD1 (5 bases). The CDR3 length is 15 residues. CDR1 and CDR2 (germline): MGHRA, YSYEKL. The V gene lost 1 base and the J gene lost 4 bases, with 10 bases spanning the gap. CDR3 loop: CASSQGQGDNEKLFF. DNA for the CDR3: TGCGCCAGCAGCCAAGGGCAGGGAGATAATGAAAAACTGTTTTTT.

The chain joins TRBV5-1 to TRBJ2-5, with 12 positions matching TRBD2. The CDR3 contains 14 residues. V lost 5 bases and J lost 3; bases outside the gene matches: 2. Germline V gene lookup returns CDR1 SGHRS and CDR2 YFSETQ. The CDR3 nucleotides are TGCGCCAGCAGTCTAGCGGGGGGGGAAGAGACCCAGTACTTC. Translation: CASSLAGGEETQYF.